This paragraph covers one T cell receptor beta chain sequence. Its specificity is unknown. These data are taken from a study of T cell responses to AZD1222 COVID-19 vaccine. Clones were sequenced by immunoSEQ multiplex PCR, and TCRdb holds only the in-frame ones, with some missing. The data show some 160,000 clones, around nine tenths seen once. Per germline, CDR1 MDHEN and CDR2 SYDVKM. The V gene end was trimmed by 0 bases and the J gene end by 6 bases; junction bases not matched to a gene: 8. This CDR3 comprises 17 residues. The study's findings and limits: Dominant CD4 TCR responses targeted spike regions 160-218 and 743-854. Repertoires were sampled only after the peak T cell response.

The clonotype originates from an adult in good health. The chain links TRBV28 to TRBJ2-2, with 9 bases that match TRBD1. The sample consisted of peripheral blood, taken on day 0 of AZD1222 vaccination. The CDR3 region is CASSLWGQGVESGELFF. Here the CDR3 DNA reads TGTGCCAGCAGTTTATGGGGACAGGGAGTGGAATCCGGGGAGCTGTTTTTT. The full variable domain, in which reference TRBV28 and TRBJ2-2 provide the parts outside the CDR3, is DVKVTQSSRYLVKRTGEKVFLECVQDMDHENMFWYRQDPGLGLRLIYFSYDVKMKEKGDIPEGYSVSREKKERFSLILESASTNQTSMYLCASSLWGQGVESGELFFGEGSRLTVL.